A single T cell receptor beta chain is shown here with its context. Per the original methods: By means of reference gene primer amplification, nucleated cell counts were estimated. TCRdb's table, derived via immunoSEQ multiplex PCR, lists solely in-frame clones and lacks some. V and J calls and clone size are as listed in that table; D and trimming were resolved from the DNA. Found here are 99,000 or so clones, roughly 82% of them singletons; the top ten hold about 5%. The data belong to a study of blood T cell repertoires in COVID-19. CDR3 size: 15 residues. Germline CDR1 and CDR2: SGHTA and FQGNSA. After removal of 3 bases from V and 5 bases from J, the junction contained 4 bases not matched to a gene.

The sequence derives from a man between 60 and 70 years old with acute or convalescent COVID-19. This chain links TRBV7-2 with TRBJ2-5; 12 bases match TRBD2. Source material: peripheral blood. CDR3 protein: CASSFPTSGSETQYF. In DNA form, the CDR3 reads TGTGCCAGCAGCTTTCCGACTAGCGGGAGTGAGACCCAGTACTTC.